This T cell receptor (beta chain) was found in a study of OX40 agonist ivuxolimab in advanced cancers. Study background: Three patients got partial responses; one had hepatocellular carcinoma and two had cutaneous melanoma. Findings and limits, study-wide: Circulating CD4+ and CD8+ T cells showed clonal expansion by week 6 at 0.1 to 3.0 mg/kg.

The CDR3 is 14 residues long. Deletions cut 3 bases from V and 5 bases from J, with 10 bases between. Germline CDR1 and CDR2: SGHDN and FVKESK. With regard to this clone: Its antigen is unknown.

Assay: immunoSEQ multiplex PCR; the TCRdb copy retains only in-frame clones and omits some. Of roughly 65,000 clones in the sample, around four fifths were seen once. The receptor was derived from an adult with an advanced solid tumor such as melanoma, head and neck, liver or kidney cancer. Sequenced material: CD4+ or CD8+ T cells sorted from blood, taken in a trial of the OX40 agonist ivuxolimab. The chain couples TRBV14 to TRBJ1-4; TRBD1 is a possible D gene (6 bases). CDR3 coding DNA: TGTGCCAGCAGCCAGGTCGACAGGAATGAAAAACTGTTTTTT. Translated: CASSQVDRNEKLFF.